A single sample is the source of the 20 T cell receptor beta chains below, sequenced in a study of PD-L1 blockade in urothelial cancer. Clones were sequenced by immunoSEQ multiplex PCR, and TCRdb holds only the in-frame ones, with some missing. In the table there are under 85,000 clones, less than 95% of which are singletons. Stated time point: peripheral blood 6 weeks after treatment start. The sequencing used PBMCs, collected around atezolizumab (anti-PD-L1) treatment. Receptors were obtained from an elderly woman with urothelial cancer.

CDR3 sequence reads: CASSPQGSVVPNEQFF. Written as DNA, the CDR3 is TGTGCCAGCTCACCACAGGGGTCCGTAGTCCCGAATGAGCAGTTCTTC. This chain uses TRBV18 with TRBJ2-1, with D possibly matching TRBD1 (5 bases). Trimming pared 1 base from V and 7 bases from J, leaving 17 bases between. The CDR3 runs to 16 residues. Per the germline V gene, CDR1 is KGHSH and CDR2 is LQKENI.

The V gene is TRBV11-2, the J gene TRBJ2-3, with TRBD2 as a possible D gene (6 bases). V lost 0 bases, J lost 3 bases, and 16 bases lay in between. CDR1 and CDR2 from the germline V gene are SGHAT and FQNNGV. The CDR3 runs 17 residues. As DNA, the CDR3 is TGTGCCAGCAGCTTAGATCTGGGGGGACTCCCTACAGATACGCAGTATTTT. Residues: CASSLDLGGLPTDTQYF.

The chain links TRBV30 to TRBJ1-1; D is perhaps TRBD1 (5 bases). Trimming shortened V by 0 bases and J by 4 bases, and 9 bases separated the two germline ends. CDR3 length: 13 amino acids. Germline assignment: CDR1 GTSNPN and CDR2 SVGIG (reference sequence). The CDR3 nucleotides are TGTGCCTGGAGTGTGAACGGGGGCACTGAAGCTTTCTTT. As protein: CAWSVNGGTEAFF.

This clone was observed once. The gene calls are TRBV4-2 and TRBJ2-3; 10 positions agree with TRBD2. This CDR3 is 15 amino acids long. J gave up 6 bases and V 0 bases, and 3 bases lay outside the gene matches. Germline CDR1 is LGHNA and CDR2 is YNFKEQ. The CDR3 nucleotides are TGTGCCAGCAGCCAAGAGCCTAGCGGGAGCGATACGCAGTATTTT. The encoded protein is CASSQEPSGSDTQYF.

Of note for this clone: An end of the junction differs from the germline gene, which may be a read error. The genes are TRBV19 and TRBJ2-7; the match to TRBD1 covers 7 bases. The CDR3 length is 16 residues. Germline CDR1 reads LNHDA; CDR2 reads SQIVND (reference sequence). This CDR3 reads CASSSLDRVSSYEQHF. The CDR3, as DNA: TGTGCCAGTAGTAGCCTTGACAGGGTGAGCTCCTACGAGCAGCACTTC.

This clone was picked up a small number of times. V is TRBV27 and J is TRBJ1-1, with 7 positions matching TRBD1. Germline CDR1 MNHEY, CDR2 SMNVEV (reference sequence). V was clipped by 0 bases and J by 5 bases; unmatched bases: 6. This CDR3 spans 15 amino acids. CDR3 nucleotides: TGTGCCAGCAGTTTATCCAGACAGGGTTGGACTGAAGCTTTCTTT. Translated: CASSLSRQGWTEAFF.

This rearrangement joins TRBV27 to TRBJ2-1; TRBD2 matches at 7 bases. This CDR3 has 14 residues. V lost 0 bases to trimming and J lost 4 bases; unmatched junction nucleotides: 0. Germline values: CDR1 MNHEY, CDR2 SMNVEV (reference sequence). CDR3 protein: CASSLSGGYNEQFF. For the CDR3, the DNA is TGTGCCAGCAGTTTATCGGGAGGGTACAATGAGCAGTTCTTC.

The genes are TRBV28 and TRBJ2-1; the D gene is possibly TRBD2 (6 bases). Germline V gene data show CDR1 as MDHEN and CDR2 as SYDVKM. Trimming took off 8 bases at V and 5 bases at J, with 16 bases between the two ends. This CDR3 is built from 14 residues. CDR3 amino acids: CASARLGDNNEQFF. In DNA, the CDR3 is TGTGCCAGCGCCCGACTAGGGGATAACAATGAGCAGTTCTTC.

V is TRBV7-2 and J is TRBJ2-7; D unclear. Germline lookup yields CDR1 SGHTA and CDR2 FQGNSA. The CDR3 runs 11 residues. V lost 4 bases and J lost 4, with 5 bases in between. The CDR3 DNA reads as TGTGCCAGCAGCTCACTATACGAGCAGTACTTC. This codes for CASSSLYEQYF.

This chain links TRBV5-1 with TRBJ1-1; 7 nucleotides match TRBD1. Unmatched junction bases numbered 4, after V lost 1 base and J lost 4 bases. Per germline, CDR1 SGHRS and CDR2 YFSETQ. The CDR3 consists of 14 residues. The CDR3 DNA reads as TGCGCCAGCAGCTTGTCAGGGGACAGCACTGAAGCTTTCTTT. This translates into CASSLSGDSTEAFF.

The CDR3 is CASSVTGTYEQYF. CDR3 sequence (DNA): TGTGCCAGTAGTGTGACGGGAACCTACGAGCAGTACTTC. The rearrangement joins TRBV19 to TRBJ2-7, with a weak D call TRBD2 (5 bases). The CDR3 is 13 amino acids. Trimming removed 5 bases at V and 2 bases at J, with 10 bases between. Germline loops: CDR1 LNHDA, CDR2 SQIVND (reference sequence).

The rearrangement uses TRBV28 and TRBJ1-1; a weak D match, TRBD1 (6 bases). Germline V gene sequence: CDR1 MDHEN, CDR2 SYDVKM. The CDR3 runs to 15 residues. Trimming cost V 6 bases and J 1 base, with 15 bases left between them. CDR3 nucleotide sequence: TGTGCCAGCAGACTGCAACAGGGTTCGAACACTGAAGCTTTCTTT. Translating gives CASRLQQGSNTEAFF. The full variable domain, with the rest looked up from reference TRBV28 and TRBJ1-1, is DVKVTQSSRYLVKRTGEKVFLECVQDMDHENMFWYRQDPGLGLRLIYFSYDVKMKEKGDIPEGYSVSREKKERFSLILESASTNQTSMYLCASRLQQGSNTEAFFGQGTRLTVV.

The genes are TRBV5-1 and TRBJ2-5; D not certain. CDR1 SGHRS and CDR2 YFSETQ come from the germline V gene. The CDR3 totals 14 residues. Trimming took off 0 bases at V and 3 bases at J, with 9 bases between the two ends. CDR3 DNA sequence: TGCGCCAGCAGCTTGGATCCGACTGAAGAGACCCAGTACTTC. Translated: CASSLDPTEETQYF.

This chain connects TRBV19 to TRBJ2-1; the match to TRBD2 covers 13 bases. After removal of 6 bases from V and 8 bases from J, the junction contained 10 bases not matched to a gene. Germline-derived CDR1 and CDR2 are LNHDA and SQIVND (reference sequence). The length of the CDR3 is 16 residues. The CDR3 coding sequence is TGTGCCAGTAGCCTGACTAGCGGGAGGCTCGGGGATGAGCAGTTCTTC. It encodes CASSLTSGRLGDEQFF.

This clone was seen only a few times. This sequence joins TRBV6-5 and TRBJ2-1; 12 bases align to TRBD2. The CDR3 has 16 residues. The J segment lost 7 bases and the V segment lost 2 bases, leaving 6 bases of the junction unmatched. The germline CDR1 and CDR2 sequences are MNHEY and SVGAGI. This CDR3 reads CASSYGGLAGGNEQFF. CDR3 DNA: TGTGCCAGCAGTTACGGGGGGCTAGCGGGAGGGAATGAGCAGTTCTTC.

This clone was counted a single time. The rearrangement joins TRBV5-8 to TRBJ2-7, with TRBD2 matching over 10 bases. There are 16 residues in the CDR3. V lost 2 bases to trimming and J lost 3 bases; unmatched junction nucleotides: 8. Germline assignment: CDR1 SGHTS and CDR2 YDEGEE. The CDR3 spells CASSFYSGTSDYEQYF. CDR3 DNA sequence: TGTGCCAGCAGCTTCTACTCCGGGACTAGCGACTACGAGCAGTACTTC.

The chain recombines TRBV6-1 with TRBJ1-1; D perhaps matches TRBD1 (6 bases). Trimming left V 6 bases short and J 4 bases short, with 15 bases between. The CDR3 spans 14 residues. The germline gives CDR1 MNHNS, CDR2 SASEGT. This CDR3 reads CASREQGGSTEAFF. The CDR3 coding sequence is TGTGCCAGCAGGGAACAGGGAGGGAGCACTGAAGCTTTCTTT.

The chain carries TRBV7-8 and TRBJ1-1, with unresolved D. This CDR3 region has 13 residues. Germline-derived CDR1 and CDR2 are SGHVS and FQNEAQ. V lost 5 bases, J lost 4 bases, and 11 bases lay in between. For the CDR3, the DNA is TGTGCCAGCAGCCGCGAGGCGGCCACTGAAGCTTTCTTT. Translating gives CASSREAATEAFF.

The CDR3 loop is CASSFRQGSSYNEQFF. Here the CDR3 DNA reads TGTGCCAGCAGCTTCAGACAGGGGAGCTCCTACAATGAGCAGTTCTTC. The chain carries TRBV5-6 and TRBJ2-1; 8 nucleotides line up with TRBD1. This CDR3 has 16 residues. V shed 2 bases, J shed 0 bases, and the junction held 4 bases outside the gene matches. Germline loops: CDR1 SGHDT, CDR2 YYEEEE.

The count of this clone is one. The CDR3 spells CASSAGTAYEQYF. CDR3 DNA: TGCGCCAGCAGCGCCGGGACTGCCTACGAGCAGTACTTC. The rearrangement joins TRBV10-1 to TRBJ2-7; tentatively, D is TRBD2 (6 bases). V dropped 6 bases and J dropped 2 bases, with 11 bases sitting between them. Germline V lookup: CDR1 WNHNN, CDR2 SYGVQD (reference sequence). The CDR3 consists of 13 residues.